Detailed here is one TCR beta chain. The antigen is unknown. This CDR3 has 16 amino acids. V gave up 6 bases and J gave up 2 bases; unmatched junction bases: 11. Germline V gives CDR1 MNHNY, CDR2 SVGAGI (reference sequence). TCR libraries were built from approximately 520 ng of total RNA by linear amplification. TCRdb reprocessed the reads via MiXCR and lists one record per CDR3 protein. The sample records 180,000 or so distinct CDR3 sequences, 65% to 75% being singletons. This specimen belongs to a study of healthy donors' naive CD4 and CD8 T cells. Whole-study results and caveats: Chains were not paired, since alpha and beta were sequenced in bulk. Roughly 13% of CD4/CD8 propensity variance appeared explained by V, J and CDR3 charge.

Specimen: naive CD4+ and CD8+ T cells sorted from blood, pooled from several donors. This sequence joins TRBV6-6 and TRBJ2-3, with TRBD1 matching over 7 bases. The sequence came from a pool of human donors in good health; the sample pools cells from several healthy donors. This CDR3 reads CASSQEEGAVTDTQYF. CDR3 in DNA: TGTGCCAGCAGCCAAGAAGAGGGGGCGGTCACAGATACGCAGTATTTT.